These 7 T cell receptor beta chains came from one sample sequenced in a study of blood T cell repertoires in COVID-19. Profiled with immunoSEQ multiplex PCR; TCRdb holds only in-frame clones, not every one. Of over 5,500 clones listed, more than 70% are singletons. The specimen was peripheral blood. The origin of the receptors is a human donor in a cohort sampled during active COVID-19.

The rearrangement links TRBV2 to TRBJ2-7; no clear D gene. The V gene's germline CDR1 is SNHLY and CDR2 FYNNEI. This CDR3 is built from 15 residues. The V and J ends lost 0 bases and 2 bases respectively, with 11 bases between them. CDR3 residues: CASSEAILLTYEQYF. In nucleotides, the CDR3 is TGTGCCAGCAGTGAAGCGATCTTACTAACCTACGAGCAGTACTTC.

This chain links TRBV28 with TRBJ1-4; D call uncertain. This CDR3 spans 12 amino acids. The V end was cut by 3 bases, the J end by 5 bases, with 4 bases between. Germline V gene data show CDR1 as MDHEN and CDR2 as SYDVKM. The CDR3 loop reads CASSFLNEKLFF. The CDR3 region has the DNA TGTGCCAGCAGTTTTCTAAATGAAAAACTGTTTTTT.

V is TRBV5-1 and J is TRBJ2-5, with 8 bases matching TRBD1. V gave up 4 bases and J gave up 4 bases; unmatched junction bases: 6. This CDR3 has 14 amino acids. The V gene's germline CDR1 is SGHRS and CDR2 YFSETQ. CDR3 sequence reads: CASSVRQGTETQYF. CDR3 DNA sequence: TGCGCCAGCAGCGTGAGACAGGGGACAGAGACCCAGTACTTC.

The chain is built from TRBV10-2 and TRBJ2-3; TRBD2 aligns across 8 bases. Germline lookup yields CDR1 WSHSY and CDR2 SAAADI. The V segment lost 7 bases and the J segment 4 bases; nucleotides outside the gene matches: 19. The CDR3 is 18 amino acids. The CDR3 region has the DNA TGCGCCAGCATAGGACGCGGTAATAGCGGGAAGGGCCCAGATACGCAGTATTTT. Its protein is CASIGRGNSGKGPDTQYF.

This chain uses TRBV18 with TRBJ2-1; D perhaps matches TRBD1 (5 bases). V lost 1 base and J 2 bases, leaving 12 bases between the germline ends. The CDR3 extends over 16 amino acids. CDR1 is KGHSH and CDR2 is LQKENI in the germline V gene. CDR3 DNA sequence: TGTGCCAGCTCACCACGGGGCAGCGACGCCTACAATGAGCAGTTCTTC. It translates to CASSPRGSDAYNEQFF.

This clone was counted only a few times. The V gene is TRBV2, the J gene TRBJ1-5; D may be TRBD1 (6 bases). In germline, CDR1 is SNHLY, CDR2 FYNNEI. V dropped 7 bases and J dropped 6 bases, with 13 bases sitting between them. CDR3 length equals 13 residues. Written as DNA, the CDR3 is TGTGCCAGCAACAGGGAAGGGAGTCAGCCCCAGCATTTT. This sequence encodes CASNREGSQPQHF. Supplemented by reference TRBV2 and TRBJ1-5, the full variable domain reads EPEVTQTPSHQVTQMGQEVILRCVPISNHLYFYWYRQILGQKVEFLVSFYNNEISEKSEIFDDQFSVERPDGSNFTLKIRSTKLEDSAMYFCASNREGSQPQHFGDGTRLSIL.

This clone was picked up one time. V gene TRBV7-9 combines with J gene TRBJ2-5; 8 bases match TRBD2. This CDR3 region has 16 residues. The germline V gene encodes CDR1 SEHNR and CDR2 FQNEAQ (reference sequence). With V trimmed by 5 bases and J by 5 bases, 13 bases remained unmatched. The CDR3 here is CASSPLRSSGSETQYF. DNA of the CDR3: TGTGCCAGCAGCCCCCTGCGGTCCAGCGGGAGTGAGACCCAGTACTTC.